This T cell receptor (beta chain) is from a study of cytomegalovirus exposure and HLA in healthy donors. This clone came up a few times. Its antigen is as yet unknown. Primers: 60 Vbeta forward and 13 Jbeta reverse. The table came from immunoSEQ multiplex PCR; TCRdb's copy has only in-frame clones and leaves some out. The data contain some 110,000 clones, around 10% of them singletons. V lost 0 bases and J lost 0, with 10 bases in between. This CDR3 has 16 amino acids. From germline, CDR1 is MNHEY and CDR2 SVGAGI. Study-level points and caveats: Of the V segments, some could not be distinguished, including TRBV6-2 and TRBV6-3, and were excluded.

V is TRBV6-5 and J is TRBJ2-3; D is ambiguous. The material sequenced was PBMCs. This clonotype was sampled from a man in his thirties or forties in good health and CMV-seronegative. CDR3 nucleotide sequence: TGTGCCAGCAGTTACTCGAGCCAGACTAGCACAGATACGCAGTATTTT. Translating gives CASSYSSQTSTDTQYF.